These 30 T cell receptor beta chains originate from one sample sequenced in a study of blood T cells in healthy people across ages. PCR was performed a second time for roughly 6 to 12 cycles using a sample-barcoded 5' primer and a J-beta primer mix. TCRdb passed the 5' RACE reads through MiXCR, listing each CDR3 protein once. In the table there are 650,000 to 1,000,000 distinct CDR3 sequences, around 34% of which are singletons. Sequencing input: blood. These receptors all stem from a man younger than 35 in good health.

This clonotype has a handful of counts. The chain has TRBV29-1 and TRBJ2-2; 7 bases match TRBD1. There are 15 residues in the CDR3. The V and J ends lost 6 bases and 1 base, in that order; junction bases with no gene match: 8. Looked up from germline, CDR1 is SQVTM and CDR2 is ANQGSEA. The CDR3 protein is CSVRADRKNTGELFF. Written as DNA, the CDR3 is TGCAGCGTCAGAGCGGACAGGAAGAACACCGGGGAGCTGTTTTTT.

This clonotype occurred many times. V is TRBV3-1 and J is TRBJ2-7, with 7 bases identical to TRBD2. Germline V gene sequence: CDR1 LGHDT, CDR2 YNNKEL (reference sequence). J was trimmed by 3 bases and V by 1 base; bases with no gene match: 6. The CDR3 has 15 amino acids. The CDR3 DNA sequence: TGTGCCAGCAGCCAAGGCGGGAGCGGGATCTACGAGCAGTACTTC. Amino acid sequence: CASSQGGSGIYEQYF.

Turning to this clonotype: This sequence may be a read error, since a much larger clone differs from it by one base. The V call is TRBV21-1, the J call TRBJ2-3; the D segment call TRBD1 is taken from the table without a DNA check. TRBV21-1 corresponds to a pseudogene. The CDR3 runs to 21 residues. The CDR3 region has the DNA TGTGCCAGCAGCAAGGCCCTGCCAGGGGAATTCGATGTATCTAGCACAGATACGCAGTATTTT. Its protein is CASSKALPGEFDVSSTDTQYF.

V is TRBV29-1 and J is TRBJ2-1; 8 bases map to TRBD2. There are 13 residues in the CDR3. Losses at the gene ends were 4 bases for V and 9 bases for J; bases not matched to a gene: 8. Germline CDR1 is SQVTM and CDR2 is ANQGSEA. The CDR3: CSVAISGRTEQFF. Written as DNA, the CDR3 is TGCAGCGTTGCCATAAGCGGGAGAACTGAGCAGTTCTTC.

The rearrangement joins TRBV10-3 to TRBJ2-7; TRBD1 might be the D (6 bases). CDR3 size: 16 residues. Trimming took 7 bases from V and 7 from J, leaving 26 bases between them. Germline-derived CDR1 and CDR2 are ENHRY and SYGVKD. The CDR3 DNA sequence: TGTGCCATCACCAAGGACAGCGCAAGCTCCTATAATGAGCAGTACTTC. Encoded protein: CAITKDSASSYNEQYF.

This clonotype was observed many times. The gene calls are TRBV7-9 and TRBJ1-2; tentative D call: TRBD1 (5 bases). Germline V gene sequence: CDR1 SEHNR, CDR2 FQNEAQ (reference sequence). V was cut by 1 base and J by 8 bases, with 11 bases left in between. The CDR3 has 13 amino acids. CDR3 loop: CASSLGPGYGYTF. The CDR3 DNA reads TGTGCCAGCAGCTTAGGGCCAGGGTACGGCTACACCTTC. Full variable domain (outside the CDR3, taken from reference TRBV7-9 and TRBJ1-2): DTGVSQNPRHKITKRGQNVTFRCDPISEHNRLYWYRQTLGQGPEFLTYFQNEAQLEKSRLLSDRFSAERPKGSFSTLEIQRTEQGDSAMYLCASSLGPGYGYTFGSGTRLTVV.

The V and J genes are TRBV28 and TRBJ2-1, with D uncertain. From germline, CDR1 is MDHEN and CDR2 SYDVKM. Trimming removed 3 bases at V and 10 bases at J, with 10 bases between. The CDR3 is 12 residues long. The CDR3 DNA follows: TGTGCCAGCAGTTTGGTTGGGAAGGAGCAGTTCTTC. It specifies CASSLVGKEQFF.

The V call is TRBV4-1, the J call TRBJ2-3, with 9 bases identical to TRBD2. J was trimmed by 4 bases and V by 4 bases; bases with no gene match: 12. Germline V lookup: CDR1 MGHRA, CDR2 YSYEKL. The CDR3 has 17 residues. The CDR3 DNA follows: TGCGCCAGCAGCCCCGCCCGGCGGGGGGGCGTCCCAGATACGCAGTATTTT. Translated: CASSPARRGGVPDTQYF.

This clonotype was seen a few times. CDR3 sequence: CASSLRTGGGQPQHF. The CDR3 DNA reads as TGCGCCAGCAGCCTACGGACAGGGGGCGGTCAGCCCCAGCATTTT. This chain uses TRBV5-1 with TRBJ1-5, with TRBD1 identical over 11 bases. The CDR3 runs to 15 residues. Germline V gene data show CDR1 as SGHRS and CDR2 as YFSETQ. V trimming: 4 bases; J trimming: 6 bases; junction bases outside the gene matches: 6.

This clonotype came up a few times. This chain joins TRBV5-6 and TRBJ1-1, with D uncertain. CDR1 is SGHDT and CDR2 is YYEEEE in the germline V gene. The CDR3 runs 13 residues. Deletions cut 4 bases from V and 0 bases from J, with 7 bases between. In DNA form, the CDR3 reads TGTGCCAGCAGCCAGAGGATGAACACTGAAGCTTTCTTT. This translates into CASSQRMNTEAFF.

In this sample, this clonotype turned up a few times. CDR3: CASSQLDVSNQPQHF. CDR3 nucleotides: TGCGCCAGCAGCCAGCTGGACGTTAGCAATCAGCCCCAGCATTTT. The V and J genes are TRBV4-1 and TRBJ1-5; D unclear. With 3 bases removed from V and 0 bases from J, the gap between germline ends came to 9 bases. The CDR3 is 15 amino acids. Germline V lookup: CDR1 MGHRA, CDR2 YSYEKL.

This sequence joins TRBV5-4 and TRBJ1-6; D remains unclear. Trimming stripped 0 bases from V and 0 bases from J, with 10 bases between. CDR3 size: 17 residues. Looked up from germline, CDR1 is SGHNT and CDR2 is YYREEE (reference sequence). CDR3 sequence (DNA): TGTGCCAGCAGCTTGGACACTCCCGGCTCCTATAATTCACCCCTCCACTTT. Translating it yields CASSLDTPGSYNSPLHF.

Many counts were recorded for this clonotype. J is TRBJ2-1 and V is TRBV20-1; TRBD1 aligns across 7 bases. The CDR3 is made up of 13 amino acids. CDR1 and CDR2 (germline): DFQATT, SNEGSKA (reference sequence). V was pared by 0 bases and J by 7 bases, with 3 bases of the junction left unmatched. CDR3 sequence (DNA): TGCAGTGCTAGAGATCCACAGGGGAATGAGCAGTTCTTC. This codes for CSARDPQGNEQFF.

The chain couples TRBV12-3 or TRBV12-4 to TRBJ2-3; D is undetermined. This CDR3 comprises 15 residues. Trimming pared 6 bases from V and 1 base from J, leaving 14 bases between. This chain's CDR3 is CASSPARSGTDTQYF. CDR3 DNA sequence: TGTGCCAGCAGCCCGGCGAGGTCGGGCACAGATACGCAGTATTTT.

This clonotype turned up a few times. This chain connects TRBV20-1 to TRBJ1-2, with TRBD1 matching over 8 bases. From germline, CDR1 is DFQATT and CDR2 SNEGSKA (reference sequence). The CDR3 loop spans 14 amino acids. V lost 5 bases and J lost 2; bases outside the gene matches: 7. For the CDR3, the DNA is TGCAGTGCTCCGGACAGGGTGGAAAACTATGGCTACACCTTC. It is translated as CSAPDRVENYGYTF.

In the case of this clonotype: Its ends do not fully match the called genes, so a read error is possible. The V and J genes are TRBV5-1 and TRBJ2-1; a possible D gene is TRBD2 (5 bases). The CDR3 contains 14 residues. Germline loops: CDR1 SGHRS, CDR2 YFSETQ. CDR3 sequence (DNA): TGCGCCAGCAGGGCCCCCGGGGTTTACAATGAGCAGTACTTT. Translation gives CASRAPGVYNEQYF.

Notes on this clonotype: This may stem from a read error, because a much larger clone lies one nucleotide away. V usage is TRBV15 and J usage is TRBJ2-7; the D gene is possibly TRBD2 (5 bases). Germline loops: CDR1 LNHNV, CDR2 YYDKDF (reference sequence). Trimming removed 0 bases from V and 9 bases from J, with 12 bases in between. This CDR3 has 13 residues. The CDR3 bases are TGTGCCACCAGCAGAGATGCGGTCGAGGGGCAGTACTTC. Translated, it gives CATSRDAVEGQYF.

Concerning this clonotype itself: The germline gene is not matched at one end of the junction; a read error may be the cause. This chain joins TRBV20-1 and TRBJ1-5, with D possibly TRBD1 on 6 matching bases. CDR3 size: 14 residues. Germline values: CDR1 DFQATT, CDR2 SNEGSKA (reference sequence). In nucleotides, the CDR3 is TGCAGTGTACCAGACCCGGGGGGCAATCCGCCCCAGCATTTT. Amino acids: CSVPDPGGNPPQHF.

In this sample, this clonotype turned up many times. J is TRBJ2-1 and V is TRBV29-1; TRBD2 matches at 15 bases. Unmatched junction bases numbered 4, after V lost 3 bases and J lost 7 bases. The CDR3 extends over 15 amino acids. The germline V gene encodes CDR1 SQVTM and CDR2 ANQGSEA. This chain's CDR3 is CSVDGTSGGRNEQFF. CDR3 sequence (DNA): TGCAGCGTTGACGGGACTAGCGGGGGGAGGAATGAGCAGTTCTTC.

The rearrangement joins TRBV5-1 to TRBJ2-1, with a tentative D call TRBD2 (5 bases). With 3 bases removed from V and 7 bases from J, the gap between germline ends came to 11 bases. In germline, CDR1 is SGHRS, CDR2 YFSETQ. This CDR3 region has 13 residues. DNA for the CDR3: TGCGCCAGCAGCTCACGGCCGGGGAATGAGCAGTTCTTC. Translation: CASSSRPGNEQFF.

J is TRBJ2-3 and V is TRBV2, with 11 bases identical to TRBD2. The CDR3 is 15 amino acids. Losses at the gene ends were 6 bases for V and 2 bases for J; bases not matched to a gene: 4. The germline V gene has CDR1 SNHLY and CDR2 FYNNEI. The CDR3 DNA sequence: TGTGCCAGCAGAGTAGCGGGGGGGTTCACAGATACGCAGTATTTT. Residues: CASRVAGGFTDTQYF.

The gene calls are TRBV7-3 and TRBJ2-3, with 14 bases aligning to TRBD2. The germline gives CDR1 SGHTA, CDR2 FQGTGA. Trimming at V came to 2 bases and at J to 0 bases, leaving 13 bases not matched to a gene. There are 21 residues in the CDR3. The CDR3 loop is CASSLSPSGLAGGPSTDTQYF. CDR3 coding DNA: TGTGCCAGCAGCTTATCCCCGAGCGGACTAGCGGGGGGTCCGAGCACAGATACGCAGTATTTT.

This clonotype has ten or more counts. The rearrangement uses TRBV20-1 and TRBJ2-7; no clear D gene. Trimming cost V 3 bases and J 2 bases, with 8 bases left between them. CDR3 length equals 12 residues. In germline, CDR1 is DFQATT, CDR2 SNEGSKA (reference sequence). The CDR3 region has the DNA TGCAGTGCTAGCTTGGGAACCTACGAGCAGTACTTC. Translation: CSASLGTYEQYF.

The chain has TRBV7-9 and TRBJ1-5; D remains unclear. Deletions cut 1 base from V and 10 bases from J, with 8 bases between. Germline CDR1 is SEHNR and CDR2 is FQNEAQ (reference sequence). The CDR3 has 12 residues. CDR3 nucleotide sequence: TGTGCCAGCAGCTTAGACAACCGACCCCAGCATTTT. Translated: CASSLDNRPQHF. Full variable domain (remainder filled in from reference TRBV7-9 and TRBJ1-5): DTGVSQNPRHKITKRGQNVTFRCDPISEHNRLYWYRQTLGQGPEFLTYFQNEAQLEKSRLLSDRFSAERPKGSFSTLEIQRTEQGDSAMYLCASSLDNRPQHFGDGTRLSIL.

This clonotype was recorded a few times. This chain links TRBV20-1 with TRBJ2-2, with D perhaps matching TRBD1 (6 bases). Germline V gene lookup returns CDR1 DFQATT and CDR2 SNEGSKA (reference sequence). V was trimmed by 5 bases and J by 0 bases, leaving 13 bases between them. The CDR3 runs to 15 residues. CDR3 nucleotide sequence: TGCAGTGCTCGAAAACAGGGTTCGAACACCGGGGAGCTGTTTTTT. Translation gives CSARKQGSNTGELFF.

This clonotype was found many times. The genes are TRBV27 and TRBJ2-1, with a possible D match to TRBD1 (5 bases). Trimming pared 3 bases from V and 3 bases from J, leaving 15 bases between. Germline values: CDR1 MNHEY, CDR2 SMNVEV (reference sequence). There are 16 residues in the CDR3. CDR3 coding DNA: TGTGCCAGCAGTTTCCTGCCCCTCGACAGCTACAATGAGCAGTTCTTC. It codes for CASSFLPLDSYNEQFF.

V and J are TRBV15 and TRBJ2-1; TRBD2 matches at 8 bases. Germline V lookup: CDR1 LNHNV, CDR2 YYDKDF (reference sequence). The CDR3 consists of 16 residues. With V trimmed by 4 bases and J by 3 bases, 8 bases remained unmatched. The CDR3 spells CATSTPIAGFYNEQFF. In DNA, the CDR3 is TGTGCCACCAGCACACCTATAGCGGGGTTCTACAATGAGCAGTTCTTC.

This sequence joins TRBV29-1 and TRBJ2-7; 8 positions match TRBD1. CDR1 and CDR2 (germline): SQVTM, ANQGSEA. The V segment lost 7 bases and the J segment 7 bases; nucleotides outside the gene matches: 12. This CDR3 region has 13 residues. The CDR3 DNA is TGCAGCGGCGGGACAGGAAACTATCAGGAGCAGTACTTC. It is translated as CSGGTGNYQEQYF.

This clonotype was seen a handful of times. The chain is built from TRBV20-1 and TRBJ2-7, with D possibly matching TRBD1 (6 bases). The CDR3 covers 13 residues. Per germline, CDR1 DFQATT and CDR2 SNEGSKA (reference sequence). The V and J ends lost 0 bases and 3 bases respectively, with 9 bases between them. The CDR3 loop reads CSARDGTFYEQYF. CDR3 nucleotides: TGCAGTGCTAGAGACGGGACATTCTACGAGCAGTACTTC.

This chain joins TRBV12-3 or TRBV12-4 and TRBJ1-1, with D possibly being TRBD1 (5 bases). V was cut by 3 bases and J by 3 bases, with 20 bases left in between. The CDR3 runs 17 residues. CDR3 protein: CASSFGPYGGEDTEAFF. The CDR3 region has the DNA TGTGCCAGCAGTTTTGGTCCATACGGGGGGGAGGACACTGAAGCTTTCTTT.